One TCR beta chain is described in this entry. Its antigen is unknown. No clone much larger than this one lies a single base away; base qualities are absent. From a lookup of the germline V gene, CDR1 and CDR2 are MDHEN and SYDVKM. The CDR3 starts with the cysteine, ends with the phenylalanine, and has 15 residues. CDR3 DNA only is kept here, 45 bases in frame from base 1. V is trimmed back by 4 bases and J by 5 bases, and the junction contains 9 bases that no gene match accounts for. At diagnosis, peripheral blood, uninvolved tumor-adjacent lung and tumor were collected and were preserved as a mix of fresh-frozen and FFPE material. Blood samples were analyzed as peripheral blood mononuclear cells for TCR repertoire profiling. The immunoSEQ Assay was used to sequence TCR beta CDR3 regions from DNA. In the authors' own workflow: T cell density was computed as TCR beta template counts normalized to usable DNA estimated by amplifying housekeeping genes. The preseqR package was used to estimate richness by extrapolating to 400,000 templates for PBMC samples and to 120,000 templates for tissue samples. Clonality was defined as one minus Pielou's evenness. Tissue-enriched TCRs were identified by differential abundance testing using productive amino-acid clonotypes, minimum total count 5 and alpha 0.1. The Jaccard Index and the Morisita Overlap Index were used to measure repertoire overlap between compartments. TCR beta CDR3s were clustered by GLIPH together with public tetramer-defined viral CDR3s, and at least three viral sequences plus V-gene enrichment were required for viral motifs. What TCRdb holds here is the immuneACCESS table cut down to in-frame rearrangements. Part of the clones is not present; checked against another copy, under half of the missing clones reflect an unresolved V gene, and the others are unexplained. V and J calls and clone size are as listed in that table; D and trimming were resolved from the DNA. Present in this sample are about 9,600 clones, less than 95% of which were seen just once. Of the sample, 15% to 20% is held by the ten largest clones.

This entry is derived from a study of T cells in localized non-small cell lung cancer (dated by TCRdb to about 2020). Background on the whole study: The study examined T cell repertoires in under 300 patients with early-stage NSCLC and compared tumors with uninvolved tumor-adjacent lungs. A mean age of roughly 64 years was recorded for the NSCLC patients, of whom 120 to 150 were male and 100 to 110 were female. The cohort comprised 236 treatment-naïve NSCLC patients with resected, localized lung tumors. General study outcomes and caveats: Because multi-region sequencing of the tumors was not done, intratumor heterogeneity could not be ruled out. Longer overall survival was associated with higher T cell density in blood, whereas shorter survival was associated with higher clonality in adjacent lung. Since the design was exploratory, TCR variables were selected using unadjusted p-values with no false-discovery rate correction. A median of 57 of the top 100 tumor clones turned up in the paired uninvolved adjacent lung, and approximately 30 of those clones also ranked among the top 100 of that same adjacent lung. Uninvolved tumor-adjacent lung showed the highest T cell clonality, higher than tumor, which suggests more focused antigenic responses in the uninvolved tumor-adjacent lung.

This chain joins TRBV28 to TRBJ2-7; the central 9 bases match TRBD1. The clonotype comes from a male donor at least 60 years old with stage III squamous cell lung carcinoma. Specimen: peripheral blood, collected before any cancer treatment. The DNA reads TGTGCCAGCAGTTCACCGGGACAGGGAGGGGACGAGCAGTACTTC. It codes for CASSSPGQGGDEQYF. The full variable domain, with segments outside the CDR3 supplied by the reference TRBV28 and TRBJ2-7 proteins, appears as DVKVTQSSRYLVKRTGEKVFLECVQDMDHENMFWYRQDPGLGLRLIYFSYDVKMKEKGDIPEGYSVSREKKERFSLILESASTNQTSMYLCASSSPGQGGDEQYFGPGTRLTVT.